This is a list of T cell receptor beta chains from one sample in a study of T-cell memory formation after mild COVID-19. TCRdb reanalysed the 5' RACE reads using MiXCR and keeps one entry per CDR3 protein. Counted here are a few hundred thousand distinct CDR3 sequences, roughly 15% occurring once; the ten biggest clones make up roughly 22%. Sequences were obtained from PBMCs or a T cell subset sorted from them (not recorded which). These receptors originate from a man aged 18 to 30 who had mild COVID-19 (a few samples of this study predate the infection). Cell type and time point are not known. CDR3s include the opening cysteine and the closing phenylalanine or tryptophan. D genes are given only for firm matches. For some rows the clone size is stated as once, few or many, or as a class when expanded; others skip it.

v_call	d_call	clone_size	j_call	cdr3_nt	cdr3_aa
TRBV4-1	.	few	TRBJ2-6	TGCGCCACCAACCCGGCTCACTACCTCTCTGGGGCCAACGTCCTGACTTTC	CATNPAHYLSGANVLTF
TRBV29-1	TRBD1	few	TRBJ1-1	TGCAGCGTTTCGGACAGGAGACAGACTGGAGCTTTCTTT	CSVSDRRQTGAFF
TRBV7-9	.	.	TRBJ2-3	TGTGCCAGCAGCTGGGGGGCGGACACAGATACGCAGTATTTT	CASSWGADTDTQYF
TRBV6-5	.	few	TRBJ1-6	TGTGCCAGCAGTTACTCGAAGTCCAGGCTAAATTCACCCCTCCACTTT	CASSYSKSRLNSPLHF
TRBV20-1	TRBD2	many	TRBJ2-1	TGCAGTGCCAAGGGACTAGCGGGGGGTAATGAGCAGTTCTTC	CSAKGLAGGNEQFF
TRBV6-1	TRBD1	few	TRBJ1-6	TGTGCCAGCCGGGGACAGGGAAGTTCACCCCTCCACTTT	CASRGQGSSPLHF
TRBV5-4	TRBD1	.	TRBJ2-1	TGTGCCAGCAGCTGGACAGGTAGCCGAAATGAGCAGTTCTTC	CASSWTGSRNEQFF
TRBV12-3/TRBV12-4	.	.	TRBJ1-1	TGTGCCAGCAGTTTATCCTGGGGGGGTCCCAGTATGAACACTGAAGCTTCCTTT	CASSLSWGGPSMNTEASF
TRBV20-1	TRBD1	few	TRBJ2-6	TGCAGTGCCACGGGACAGGGGGTTTCCGGGGCCAACGTCCTGACTTTC	CSATGQGVSGANVLTF
TRBV6-5	.	.	TRBJ1-1	TGTGCCAGCAATGACACACCGAACACTGAAGCTTTCTTT	CASNDTPNTEAFF
TRBV6-5	.	few	TRBJ1-2	TGTGCCAGCAGCCGCAGGAGGAGTGGGCAGTATGGCTACACCTTC	CASSRRRSGQYGYTF
TRBV6-5	.	many	TRBJ2-5	TGTGCCAGCAGTTTAAACAGTCAAGAGACCCAGTACTTC	CASSLNSQETQYF
TRBV14	.	.	TRBJ1-3	TGTGCCAGCAGCCAAGATCTGCGGTACACCATATATTTT	CASSQDLRYTIYF
TRBV4-2	TRBD2	.	TRBJ2-3	TGTGCCAGCAGCCAACCCGGTGGGGCTAGCGGGGGGCTCACAGATACGCAGTATTTT	CASSQPGGASGGLTDTQYF
TRBV5-1	TRBD1	.	TRBJ2-2	TGCGCCAGCAGCTCGGGACAGACCGGGGAGCTGTTTTTT	CASSSGQTGELFF
TRBV6-5	TRBD1	many	TRBJ1-2	TGTGCCAGCGCGAGCAAGGGGGCGGGGAACTATGGCTACACCTTC	CASASKGAGNYGYTF
TRBV20-1	.	.	TRBJ2-7	TGCAGTGCTATCGGAGCCGAGACAGGCTCCTACGAGCAGTACTTC	CSAIGAETGSYEQYF
TRBV3-1	.	few	TRBJ2-5	TGTGCCAGCAGCCAGCTCGGCGGAGAAGGAGAGACCCAGTACTTC	CASSQLGGEGETQYF
TRBV3-1	.	.	TRBJ2-1	TGTGCCACCCTGGACTCAAGCTCCTACAATGAGCAGTTCTTC	CATLDSSSYNEQFF
TRBV20-1	TRBD1	few	TRBJ1-5	TGCAGTGCTAGAGATTCCCGGGACAGGGGAAATCAGCCCCAGCATTTT	CSARDSRDRGNQPQHF
TRBV4-1	TRBD1	few	TRBJ2-7	TGCGCCAGCAGCCATCGGGACAGGCGCAACTACGAGCAGTACTTC	CASSHRDRRNYEQYF
TRBV5-4	TRBD2	few	TRBJ2-7	TGTGCCAGCAGCATAACTAGCGGGGGGACCCTCTACGAGCAGTACTTC	CASSITSGGTLYEQYF
TRBV6-6	.	.	TRBJ1-5	TGTGCCAGCAGTTACTCAGAATATAGCAATCAGCCCCAGCATTTT	CASSYSEYSNQPQHF
TRBV12-3/TRBV12-4	.	.	TRBJ1-1	TGTGCCAGCGTGCGGGCAGGGATTACTGAAGCTTTCTTT	CASVRAGITEAFF
TRBV5-5	TRBD1	.	TRBJ2-7	TGTGCCAGCAGCTACCCGGACAGGGGGCTCGAGGAGCAGTACTTC	CASSYPDRGLEEQYF
TRBV20-1	.	few	TRBJ1-4	TGCAGTGCTAGCGGGAGTCCATTTGAAAAACTGTTTTTT	CSASGSPFEKLFF
TRBV20-1	TRBD2	.	TRBJ2-3	TGCAGTGCTAGAGATGTAGCTAGCGGAGATACGCAGTATTTT	CSARDVASGDTQYF
TRBV6-5	TRBD1	.	TRBJ1-2	TGTGCCAGCAGTTACTCCGGGACAGGGGCAAACTATGGCTACACCTTC	CASSYSGTGANYGYTF
TRBV11-1	.	.	TRBJ1-6	TGTGCCAGCAGCTTAGCGCTTCGGACTCACTCCTATAATTCACCCCTCCACTTT	CASSLALRTHSYNSPLHF
TRBV9	.	once	TRBJ1-1	TGTGCCAGCAGCGAAAACAGGGAAGAGAACACTGAAGCTTTCTTT	CASSENREENTEAFF
TRBV5-1	.	.	TRBJ2-3	TGCGCCAGCAGCAAGGGGAGCACAGATACGCAGTATTTT	CASSKGSTDTQYF
TRBV15	TRBD2	.	TRBJ2-3	TGTGCCACCAGCCGGGGGGGGACGCGGACAGATACGCAGTATTTT	CATSRGGTRTDTQYF
TRBV18	.	.	TRBJ2-6	TGTGCCAGCTCACCAGGTGTGGGAAACTCTGGGGCCAACGTCCTGACTTTC	CASSPGVGNSGANVLTF
TRBV5-1	.	.	TRBJ2-5	TGCGCCAGCAGCTTCGAGACACAAGAGACCCAGTACTTC	CASSFETQETQYF
TRBV6-6	.	.	TRBJ2-3	TGTGCCAGCAGTTACGGGGCGGCAGGGGGCACAGATACGCAGTATTTT	CASSYGAAGGTDTQYF
TRBV12-3/TRBV12-4	.	few	TRBJ2-3	TGTGCCAGCAATAGGGTCGGTAGCACAGATACGCAGTATTTT	CASNRVGSTDTQYF
TRBV6-2/TRBV6-3	.	few	TRBJ2-7	TGTGCCAGCAGGACGATCTCTCAGGTCCTACCCTTCTTC	CASRTISQVLPFF
TRBV5-1	.	many	TRBJ2-1	TGCGCCAGCAGCTTGGAGGGCGATTATGATGAGCAGTTCTTC	CASSLEGDYDEQFF
TRBV6-2/TRBV6-3	TRBD1	.	TRBJ2-5	TGTGCCAGCAGCCCCGGACAGGGTCTCTCTACATGGGAACAAGAGACCCAGTACTTC	CASSPGQGLSTWEQETQYF
TRBV5-1	.	.	TRBJ1-2	TGCGCCAGCAGCCCAACGGACCTCTATGGCTACACCTTC	CASSPTDLYGYTF
TRBV6-6	.	.	TRBJ1-1	TGTGCCAGCAGTCGGACGGGGGCTGAAGCTTTCTTT	CASSRTGAEAFF
TRBV2	.	few	TRBJ1-5	TGTGCCAGCAGTGAGCTGGCAGCAAATCAGCCCCAGCATTTT	CASSELAANQPQHF
TRBV27	TRBD1	.	TRBJ2-2	TGTGCCAGCAGCTGGACAGGGATGACCGGGGAGCTGTTTTTT	CASSWTGMTGELFF
TRBV4-2	TRBD1	many	TRBJ1-4	TGTGCCAGCAGCCAAGATCCGACAGGGGAGCGAGAAAAACTGTTTTTT	CASSQDPTGEREKLFF
TRBV4-2	TRBD2	few	TRBJ2-3	TGTGCCAGCAGCCAAGAAGTCCTAGCGGGGGGCACAGATACGCAGTATTTT	CASSQEVLAGGTDTQYF
TRBV5-1	.	few	TRBJ2-1	TGCGCCAGCACTTCAAGCGGCTCCTACAATGAGCAGTTCTTC	CASTSSGSYNEQFF
TRBV2	.	few	TRBJ1-6	TGTGCCTGGGGCCCGGGAAGATATAATTCACCCCTCCACTTT	CAWGPGRYNSPLHF
TRBV5-5	.	.	TRBJ2-2	TGTGCCAGCTACCCCGGGGCCGGGGAGCTGTTTTTT	CASYPGAGELFF
TRBV9	.	.	TRBJ2-4	TGTGCCAGCGCCGGTGGGGGTACGAACATTCAGTACTTC	CASAGGGTNIQYF
TRBV7-2	.	few	TRBJ2-5	TGTGCCAGCAGCTTAGTTCGGGGGTACCAAGAGACCCAGTACTTC	CASSLVRGYQETQYF
TRBV6-5	.	few	TRBJ1-4	TGTGCCAGCAGTGAAAATGGAAAACTGTTTTTT	CASSENGKLFF